The present T cell receptor beta chain was sequenced within a study of shared clonotypes between healthy human individuals. Study as a whole: Contributing individuals were two females and three males aged 18 to 49. Study outcomes and limitations: Four donors held approximately 4.6% of naive CD4 clonotypes in common. Only blood was sampled, and tissue TCR repertoires likely differ from blood ones.

Method: immunoSEQ multiplex PCR; TCRdb's copy keeps in-frame clones and lacks some. The sample has some 120,000 clones, around 65% seen once. In the case of this clone: Its target is not known.

Unmatched junction bases numbered 1, after V lost 0 bases and J lost 0 bases. This CDR3 is built from 16 residues. Germline loops: CDR1 MNHEY, CDR2 SVGAGI. This clonotype was sampled from a woman younger than 45 in good health. Material: memory CD8+ T cells sorted from blood. Documented subset: CD45RO+ cells pooled with CCR7-negative TemRA cells. The gene calls are TRBV6-5 and TRBJ2-1; TRBD2 matches at 8 bases. CDR3 protein: CASSYSAGGSYNEQFF. CDR3 coding DNA: TGTGCCAGCAGTTACTCCGCGGGGGGCTCCTACAATGAGCAGTTCTTC.